This is a list of T cell receptor beta chains from one sample in a study of blood T cell repertoires in COVID-19. Profiling relied on immunoSEQ multiplex PCR, and the TCRdb table lists in-frame clones only, not all of them. The sample includes fewer than 150,000 clones, around 80% of them seen just once. The sequencing sample was made of peripheral blood. The source is a human donor in a cohort sampled during active COVID-19. Each CDR3 is given with its conserved first and last residue. D genes are given only for firm matches. Size is stated for part of the rows, as once, few or many counts, or as a class when the clone is expanded.

j_call: TRBJ2-1
v_call: TRBV29-1
clone_size: NA
d_call: NA
cdr3_nt: TGCAGCGTTCGGGAAAGCTCCTACAATGAGCAGTTCTTC
cdr3_aa: CSVRESSYNEQFF

j_call: TRBJ1-3
v_call: TRBV6-5
clone_size: NA
d_call: TRBD1
cdr3_nt: TGTGCCAGCAGGCCACTGGGACAGCCGTCTAACACCATATATTTT
cdr3_aa: CASRPLGQPSNTIYF

j_call: TRBJ2-5
v_call: TRBV7-9
clone_size: NA
d_call: TRBD2
cdr3_nt: TGTGCCAGCAGCTTAGGGACTAGCGGGGGGATGGAAGAGACCCAGTACTTC
cdr3_aa: CASSLGTSGGMEETQYF

j_call: TRBJ2-5
v_call: TRBV9
clone_size: NA
d_call: TRBD1
cdr3_nt: TGTGCCAGCAGCCCCGGGGACAGGGCAGAGACCCAGTACTTC
cdr3_aa: CASSPGDRAETQYF

j_call: TRBJ1-3
v_call: TRBV7-8
clone_size: few
d_call: NA
cdr3_nt: TGTGCCAGCAGCTTACACTACAGGAGCTCTGGAAACACCATATATTTT
cdr3_aa: CASSLHYRSSGNTIYF

j_call: TRBJ2-2
v_call: TRBV7-9
clone_size: many
d_call: TRBD1
cdr3_nt: TGTGCCAGCAGCGCCAGACAGGGGGCGAACACCGGGGAGCTGTTTTTT
cdr3_aa: CASSARQGANTGELFF

j_call: TRBJ2-1
v_call: TRBV5-1
clone_size: NA
d_call: TRBD2
cdr3_nt: TGCGCCAGCAGCTTGGGACTAGCGGGGGGCCTATCACGCCCCTACAATGAGCAGTTCTTC
cdr3_aa: CASSLGLAGGLSRPYNEQFF

j_call: TRBJ2-7
v_call: TRBV27
clone_size: once
d_call: NA
cdr3_nt: TGTGCCAGCAGTTTCCCCCCGGGAGATGACTACGAGCAGTACTTC
cdr3_aa: CASSFPPGDDYEQYF

j_call: TRBJ2-1
v_call: TRBV4-3
clone_size: NA
d_call: TRBD1
cdr3_nt: TGCGCCAGCAGCCAAGATGGCAGGGGGCGCATCGATGAGCAGTTCTTC
cdr3_aa: CASSQDGRGRIDEQFF

j_call: TRBJ2-7
v_call: TRBV11-2
clone_size: NA
d_call: TRBD1
cdr3_nt: TGTGCCAGCAGCCGGGACAGCTACGAGCAGTACTTC
cdr3_aa: CASSRDSYEQYF